This TCR beta chain was sequenced in a study of Tregs in tolerant kidney transplant recipients. General study results and limits: The small number of patients limits these findings pending further validation.

Germline CDR1 and CDR2: SGHVS and FQNEAQ. The CDR3 covers 16 residues. V was pared by 5 bases and J by 8 bases, with 21 bases between. The nonmyeloablative bone marrow transplants came from related graft donors, with transient mixed chimerism. Assay: immunoSEQ multiplex PCR; the TCRdb copy retains only in-frame clones and omits some. Of tens of thousands of clones in the sample, about 90% were seen once. A note on this clone: Its antigen is unidentified.

The clonotype comes from a human patient who received a combined kidney and bone marrow transplant. The graft donor may account for some of the T cells. Material: CD8+ T cells from blood (PBMCs), obtained 24 months after the transplant. This chain uses TRBV7-8 with TRBJ1-4, with D maybe TRBD1 (6 bases). CDR3 residues: CASSRTASTLWEKLFF. Written as DNA, the CDR3 is TGTGCCAGCAGCCGGACAGCTTCGACCCTATGGGAAAAACTGTTTTTT.